A selection of T cell receptor beta chains follows, all from one sample in a study of CD4 T cell repertoires in COVID-19. Repertoires were generated with immunoSEQ multiplex PCR, while TCRdb's copy carries only in-frame clones and drops some. The sample contains over 75,000 clones, about four fifths of which appear only once. The starting material was CD4+ T cells from peripheral blood, obtained after recovery from COVID-19. These receptors came from a human donor who had COVID-19. Each CDR3 is given without its conserved first and last residue. Fields, in order: CDR3 length, V gene, D gene, J gene, CDR3 protein. D genes are given only for firm matches.

length: 14; V: TRBV5-4; D: NA; J: TRBJ1-2; CDR3: ASSLGPGPPSYGYT
length: 13; V: TRBV2; D: NA; J: TRBJ1-5; CDR3: ASSQGPIPNQPQH
length: 13; V: TRBV5-1; D: TRBD1; J: TRBJ2-1; CDR3: ASSWGQGGYNEQF
length: 12; V: TRBV6-5; D: TRBD1; J: TRBJ1-4; CDR3: ASSHGTGSEKLF
length: 14; V: TRBV5-1; D: NA; J: TRBJ1-3; CDR3: ASSPSTGSSGNTIY
length: 12; V: TRBV5-5; D: TRBD1; J: TRBJ2-7; CDR3: ASSLVRGPYEQY
length: 13; V: TRBV19; D: NA; J: TRBJ1-2; CDR3: ASSIDRRREDGYT
length: 11; V: TRBV19; D: TRBD1; J: TRBJ2-3; CDR3: ASSNRGTDTQY
length: 12; V: TRBV6-5; D: TRBD2; J: TRBJ2-7; CDR3: ASSFGTSPYEQY
length: 13; V: TRBV4-1; D: TRBD1; J: TRBJ1-3; CDR3: ASSHPGQGKTTIY
length: 15; V: TRBV7-2; D: TRBD2; J: TRBJ2-3; CDR3: ASSLEFAAGAQDTQY
length: 12; V: TRBV23-1; D: NA; J: TRBJ1-1; CDR3: ASSQSGHCTEAF
length: 11; V: TRBV28; D: NA; J: TRBJ2-7; CDR3: ASSLDGLYEQY
length: 13; V: TRBV11-2; D: NA; J: TRBJ1-2; CDR3: ASSLAGDRLYGYT
length: 12; V: TRBV5-8; D: NA; J: TRBJ1-1; CDR3: ASSLDSLNTEAF
length: 15; V: TRBV19; D: TRBD2; J: TRBJ2-1; CDR3: ASSMAALAGVYNEQF
length: 12; V: TRBV28; D: NA; J: TRBJ1-2; CDR3: ASISWGTNYGYT
length: 12; V: TRBV5-6; D: NA; J: TRBJ2-1; CDR3: ASSWPTNYNEQF
length: 12; V: TRBV19; D: TRBD1; J: TRBJ1-2; CDR3: ASSTGQGGYGYT
length: 12; V: TRBV6-5; D: TRBD1; J: TRBJ2-7; CDR3: ASKSRTGYYEQY
length: 11; V: TRBV3-1/TRBV3-2; D: TRBD2; J: TRBJ2-2; CDR3: ASSQTSAGELF
length: 14; V: TRBV5-6; D: NA; J: TRBJ1-5; CDR3: ASKATAADGTRPQH
length: 15; V: TRBV11-2; D: TRBD2; J: TRBJ2-7; CDR3: ASTKGLAGGGTYEQY
length: 15; V: TRBV5-3; D: TRBD2; J: TRBJ2-1; CDR3: ARSTKGLAGVYNEQF
length: 13; V: TRBV7-2; D: NA; J: TRBJ1-5; CDR3: ASSLEQGRNQPQH
length: 13; V: TRBV2; D: TRBD1; J: TRBJ1-2; CDR3: ASRETRGRNYGYT
length: 14; V: TRBV19; D: NA; J: TRBJ1-1; CDR3: ASSTGGGSRYTEAF
length: 16; V: TRBV5-1; D: NA; J: TRBJ2-7; CDR3: ASSLRGRGTQALYEQY
length: 12; V: TRBV5-1; D: TRBD1; J: TRBJ2-1; CDR3: ASSSDRAYNEQF
length: 14; V: TRBV7-9; D: NA; J: TRBJ2-7; CDR3: ASSLGDTLPAYEQY
length: 11; V: TRBV5-1; D: NA; J: TRBJ2-7; CDR3: ASSLWVGYEQY
length: 11; V: TRBV12-3/TRBV12-4; D: NA; J: TRBJ1-2; CDR3: ASKADSYYGYT
length: 13; V: TRBV10-2; D: NA; J: TRBJ2-1; CDR3: ATNAFGGNSDEQF
length: 11; V: TRBV2; D: NA; J: TRBJ2-3; CDR3: ASSEWETDTQY
length: 13; V: TRBV7-2; D: NA; J: TRBJ2-1; CDR3: ASSLAGVSYNEQF
length: 13; V: TRBV2; D: TRBD2; J: TRBJ2-5; CDR3: ASRRTSGGAETQY
length: 7; V: TRBV20-1; D: NA; J: TRBJ2-7; CDR3: SRSYEQY
length: 13; V: TRBV7-9; D: NA; J: TRBJ1-3; CDR3: ASSLMPGEGNTIY
length: 14; V: TRBV6-5; D: TRBD2; J: TRBJ2-1; CDR3: ASSSTRLAGANEQF
length: 14; V: TRBV11-2; D: TRBD2; J: TRBJ2-1; CDR3: ASSSGTRGGRDEQF